The next 30 T cell receptor beta chains were all read from a single sample in a study of shared clonotypes between healthy human individuals. The method was immunoSEQ multiplex PCR; TCRdb's version includes in-frame clones alone and lacks a portion of them. This sample has about 1.1 million clones; around three quarters occur once, and the top ten carry 0.55% to 0.7%. Specimen: memory CD4+ T cells from PBMCs. Subset denoted: CD45RA-negative fraction. The source is a man younger than 35 in good health. Some clones in this sample may be carry-over from other donors' samples.

This chain links TRBV14 with TRBJ2-7, with a weak D call TRBD2 (8 bases). The V end was cut by 1 base, the J end by 9 bases, with 25 bases between. The CDR3 consists of 17 residues. Germline CDR1 SGHDN, CDR2 FVKESK. The CDR3 nucleotides read TGTGCCAGCAGCCAAGGATTAGGGACTAGAGGGGGCTGGATGCAGTACTTC. Translation: CASSQGLGTRGGWMQYF.

This chain links TRBV5-4 with TRBJ2-7, with D possibly being TRBD2 (6 bases). The length of the CDR3 is 15 residues. Germline V gives CDR1 SGHNT, CDR2 YYREEE (reference sequence). V dropped 1 base and J dropped 2 bases, with 13 bases sitting between them. The CDR3 loop is CASSLIGGTAYEQYF. The CDR3 DNA sequence: TGTGCCAGCAGCTTGATCGGCGGGACGGCCTACGAGCAGTACTTC.

Of note for this clone: It may be a read error: a sequence one base away is much more abundant. Other DNA sequences from this sample encode an identical CDR3 as well. The rearrangement uses TRBV30 and TRBJ2-3; 13 bases match TRBD2. CDR3 size: 17 residues. CDR1 is GTSNPN, CDR2 SVGIG, per germline (reference sequence). The ends lost 2 bases at V and 9 bases at J; junction bases unmatched: 14. The CDR3 sequence is CAWSSRTSGRWGDTQYF. The CDR3 nucleotides read TGTGCCTGGAGTTCCCGGACTAGCGGGAGATGGGGAGACACGCAGTATTTT.

The rearrangement uses TRBV6-1 and TRBJ1-1, with TRBD1 matching over 7 bases. Looked up from germline, CDR1 is MNHNS and CDR2 is SASEGT. This CDR3 has 11 residues. Trimming took 7 bases from V and 11 from J; bases not matched to a gene: 7. This CDR3 reads CASKPRGAAFF. DNA of the CDR3: TGTGCCAGCAAGCCCAGGGGGGCGGCTTTCTTT.

This clone came up a few times. The chain is built from TRBV2 and TRBJ2-5; D might be TRBD1 (6 bases). The CDR3 loop spans 15 amino acids. Germline CDR1 SNHLY, CDR2 FYNNEI. V lost 2 bases to trimming and J lost 6 bases, with 16 bases between them. The chain's CDR3 is CASSERKQGVKTQYF. Here the CDR3 DNA reads TGTGCCAGCAGTGAACGAAAACAGGGAGTAAAGACCCAGTACTTC.

The rearrangement uses TRBV30 and TRBJ2-5; D unclear. TRBJ2-7 matches the DNA end more closely, so the J call is doubtful. Germline V gene lookup returns CDR1 GTSNPN and CDR2 SVGIG (reference sequence). This CDR3 contains 13 residues. The CDR3 sequence is CAWSLKAIYEQYF. The CDR3 DNA reads TGTGCCTGGAGCCTAAAGGCCATCTACGAGCAGTACTTC.

The chain employs TRBV7-3 and TRBJ2-1; TRBD2 matches at 12 bases. This CDR3 spans 16 amino acids. V lost 2 bases, J lost 6 bases, and 5 bases stayed unmatched. The V gene's germline CDR1 is SGHTA and CDR2 FQGTGA. CDR3 sequence: CASSLLTSGRTNEQFF. CDR3 in DNA: TGTGCCAGCAGCTTACTTACTAGCGGGAGGACCAATGAGCAGTTCTTC.

The chain combines TRBV28 with TRBJ1-1; TRBD1 matches at 7 bases. Per germline, CDR1 MDHEN and CDR2 SYDVKM. V dropped 3 bases and J dropped 7; count of bases not matched to a gene: 8. The CDR3 sequence is 14 residues long. The DNA for the CDR3 is TGTGCCAGCAGTTTCGGTTGGACAGGCCGTGAAGCTTTCTTT. Translated, it gives CASSFGWTGREAFF.

This chain connects TRBV5-1 to TRBJ2-1; 9 positions agree with TRBD2. With 0 bases clipped from V and 4 bases from J, the junction kept 8 bases outside the gene matches. Looked up from germline, CDR1 is SGHRS and CDR2 is YFSETQ. The CDR3 extends over 17 amino acids. DNA of the CDR3: TGCGCCAGCAGCTTGGGGCTAGCGGGGAGGGGTTACAATGAGCAGTTCTTC. Translated, it gives CASSLGLAGRGYNEQFF.

V usage is TRBV7-2 and J usage is TRBJ1-3; D not resolved. The CDR3 length is 16 residues. V was pared by 1 base and J by 8 bases, with 18 bases between. The germline gives CDR1 SGHTA, CDR2 FQGNSA. DNA for the CDR3: TGTGCCAGCAGCTTAGGCCCCGGGCCCCTGGCGGACACCATATATTTT. Amino acid sequence: CASSLGPGPLADTIYF.

This chain connects TRBV28 to TRBJ1-4; D is unresolved. The CDR3 length is 16 residues. V was pared by 7 bases and J by 5 bases, with 20 bases between. Germline V gives CDR1 MDHEN, CDR2 SYDVKM. The CDR3 region is CASTPAGGFQNEKLFF. Written as DNA, the CDR3 is TGTGCCAGCACTCCAGCGGGTGGGTTTCAGAATGAAAAACTGTTTTTT.

Only a few counts were recorded for this clone. This rearrangement joins TRBV7-3 to TRBJ2-7; a possible D gene is TRBD1 (5 bases). The V end was cut by 5 bases, the J end by 7 bases, with 15 bases between. This CDR3 is 13 amino acids long. Germline values: CDR1 SGHTA, CDR2 FQGTGA. The chain's CDR3 is CASSPYQGTEQYF. Written as DNA, the CDR3 is TGTGCCAGCAGCCCCTACCAGGGTACGGAGCAGTACTTC. The full variable domain, in which reference TRBV7-3 and TRBJ2-7 provide the parts outside the CDR3, is GAGVSQTPSNKVTEKGKYVELRCDPISGHTALYWYRQSLGQGPEFLIYFQGTGAADDSGLPNDRFFAVRPEGSVSTLKIQRTERGDSAVYLCASSPYQGTEQYFGPGTRLTVT.

Points on this clone: The identical CDR3 is also encoded by other nucleotide sequences in the sample. This chain connects TRBV18 to TRBJ1-1, with D possibly matching TRBD1 (6 bases). This CDR3 is built from 14 residues. Germline V gene lookup returns CDR1 KGHSH and CDR2 LQKENI. The V gene lost 3 bases and the J gene lost 3 bases, with 11 bases spanning the gap. CDR3 protein: CASSPGGQDTEAFF. CDR3 sequence (DNA): TGTGCCAGCTCACCGGGGGGGCAGGACACTGAAGCTTTCTTT.

V usage is TRBV6-5 and J usage is TRBJ2-7; either TRBD1 or TRBD2 may supply D (5 bases each). Germline V gene lookup returns CDR1 MNHEY and CDR2 SVGAGI. The CDR3 sequence is 15 residues long. V gave up 2 bases and J gave up 6 bases, with 17 bases separating them. CDR3 protein: CASSYQDTKRGEQYF. In DNA form, the CDR3 reads TGTGCCAGCAGTTACCAGGATACTAAGAGGGGCGAGCAGTACTTC.

This clone was seen just once. In the same sample, other DNA sequences code for this CDR3. J is TRBJ2-3 and V is TRBV29-1, with no clear D. V lost 6 bases and J lost 3, with 13 bases in between. The germline CDR1 and CDR2 sequences are SQVTM and ANQGSEA. The CDR3 has 13 amino acids. DNA of the CDR3: TGCAGCGTCGGACGGGTTCTTACAGATACGCAGTATTTT. Amino acids: CSVGRVLTDTQYF.

For the CDR3, the DNA is TGTGCCTGGAGTGGCGGTAGCCGGGTCCCAGATACGCAGTATTTT. Translation gives CAWSGGSRVPDTQYF. The chain uses TRBV30 and TRBJ2-3; no clear D gene. The germline V and J ends were trimmed by 1 base and 4 bases, with 15 bases remaining between them. This CDR3 is built from 15 residues. From germline, CDR1 is GTSNPN and CDR2 SVGIG (reference sequence). Full variable domain (remainder filled in from reference TRBV30 and TRBJ2-3): SQTIHQWPATLVQPVGSPLSLECTVEGTSNPNLYWYRQAAGRGLQLLFYSVGIGQISSEVPQNLSASRPQDRQFILSSKKLLLSDSGFYLCAWSGGSRVPDTQYFGPGTRLTVL.

This chain links TRBV5-4 with TRBJ2-5; 7 nucleotides align to TRBD2. V was pared by 2 bases and J by 4 bases, with 11 bases of the junction left unmatched. Germline V lookup: CDR1 SGHNT, CDR2 YYREEE (reference sequence). There are 16 residues in the CDR3. The CDR3 DNA reads TGTGCCAGCAGCTTCCCTGTGGGCGGGAGCCGAGAGACCCAGTACTTC. This gives the protein CASSFPVGGSRETQYF.

This clone was detected only a few times. The chain is built from TRBV4-2 and TRBJ2-1; 9 bases agree with TRBD2. Germline V CDR1 and CDR2: LGHNA, YNFKEQ. V was clipped by 0 bases and J by 2 bases; unmatched bases: 5. The CDR3 sequence is 17 residues long. The CDR3 spells CASSQDLLAGAYNEQFF. CDR3 in DNA: TGTGCCAGCAGCCAAGATCTTTTAGCGGGAGCCTACAATGAGCAGTTCTTC.

Comment on this clone: This likely stems from a read error, as it lies one base from a far larger clone. The sample contains more than one DNA sequence encoding this CDR3. The chain has TRBV30 and TRBJ1-5, with D unclear. The CDR3 totals 15 residues. In germline, CDR1 is GTSNPN, CDR2 SVGIG (reference sequence). CDR3 region: CAWSVPISGNQPQHF. Written as DNA, the CDR3 is TGTGCCTGGAGTGTACCCATATCAGGCAATCAGCCCCAGCACTTT. Supplemented by reference TRBV30 and TRBJ1-5, the full variable domain reads SQTIHQWPATLVQPVGSPLSLECTVEGTSNPNLYWYRQAAGRGLQLLFYSVGIGQISSEVPQNLSASRPQDRQFILSSKKLLLSDSGFYLCAWSVPISGNQPQHFGDGTRLSIL.

This clone appeared a few times. The DNA for the CDR3 is TGTGCCAGCAGTGTTAGAGGACAGGGAGGTTCACCCCTCCACTTT. Its protein product is CASSVRGQGGSPLHF. The chain couples TRBV6-5 to TRBJ1-6; TRBD1 matches at 8 bases. V was clipped by 5 bases and J by 9 bases; unmatched bases: 9. The germline V gene has CDR1 MNHEY and CDR2 SVGAGI. The CDR3 sequence is 15 residues long.

The chain has TRBV2 and TRBJ2-7; the D is unclear. In germline, CDR1 is SNHLY, CDR2 FYNNEI. Trimming took off 6 bases at V and 2 bases at J, with 11 bases between the two ends. The CDR3 runs to 13 residues. The CDR3 protein is CASRVGGAYEQYF. CDR3 nucleotide sequence: TGTGCCAGCAGAGTAGGTGGCGCCTACGAGCAGTACTTC.

This clone was seen more than once but under ten times. The V gene is TRBV5-4, the J gene TRBJ1-4; D is perhaps TRBD1 (5 bases). V was cut by 4 bases and J by 2 bases, with 12 bases left in between. The CDR3 covers 15 residues. CDR1 SGHNT and CDR2 YYREEE come from the germline V gene (reference sequence). The CDR3 DNA follows: TGTGCCAGCAGCGCCGGGACCGTCACTAATGAAAAACTGTTTTTT. It translates to CASSAGTVTNEKLFF. Full variable domain (outside the CDR3, taken from reference TRBV5-4 and TRBJ1-4): ETGVTQSPTHLIKTRGQQVTLRCSSQSGHNTVSWYQQALGQGPQFIFQYYREEENGRGNFPPRFSGLQFPNYSSELNVNALELDDSALYLCASSAGTVTNEKLFFGSGTQLSVL.

V and J are TRBV28 and TRBJ2-5, with 7 bases lining up with TRBD2. Germline lookup yields CDR1 MDHEN and CDR2 SYDVKM. V lost 5 bases to trimming and J lost 0 bases; unmatched junction nucleotides: 6. This CDR3 comprises 15 residues. The CDR3 DNA sequence: TGTGCCAGCAGTGTCGGTAGCGGGTACCAAGAGACCCAGTACTTC. Its protein product is CASSVGSGYQETQYF.

This chain connects TRBV5-6 to TRBJ2-3; 7 positions agree with TRBD2. V was clipped by 4 bases and J by 4 bases; unmatched bases: 3. The CDR3 contains 13 residues. Germline values: CDR1 SGHDT, CDR2 YYEEEE. CDR3 region: CASSRDYPDTQYF. The DNA for the CDR3 is TGTGCCAGCAGCCGGGACTACCCAGATACGCAGTATTTT.

V is TRBV27 and J is TRBJ2-7, with TRBD2 as a possible D gene (5 bases). This CDR3 spans 15 amino acids. Germline V gives CDR1 MNHEY, CDR2 SMNVEV (reference sequence). With 3 bases removed from V and 2 bases from J, the gap between germline ends came to 14 bases. CDR3 in amino acids: CASSFSVSGTYEQYF. CDR3 DNA: TGTGCCAGCAGTTTTTCGGTTTCGGGGACCTACGAGCAGTACTTC.

The chain links TRBV5-1 to TRBJ2-5; the match to TRBD1 covers 8 bases. The CDR3 runs 15 residues. CDR1 and CDR2 from the germline V gene are SGHRS and YFSETQ. The V and J ends lost 2 bases and 1 base, in that order; junction bases with no gene match: 4. CDR3 sequence reads: CASSFQGAPQETQYF. In DNA form, the CDR3 reads TGCGCCAGCAGCTTTCAGGGGGCGCCCCAAGAGACCCAGTACTTC.

The rearrangement links TRBV7-2 to TRBJ2-2; TRBD2 might be the D (9 bases). Per germline, CDR1 SGHTA and CDR2 FQGNSA. The CDR3 is 18 amino acids. V lost 8 bases and J lost 7, with 29 bases in between. CDR3 sequence (DNA): TGTGCCAGCCTAACTAGAGCCCGGGCTAGCGGGACAGGCGGGGAGCTGTTTTTT. Amino acids: CASLTRARASGTGGELFF.

The chain recombines TRBV27 with TRBJ2-7, with D perhaps matching TRBD1 or TRBD2 (5 bases each). The germline CDR1 and CDR2 sequences are MNHEY and SMNVEV (reference sequence). The V and J ends lost 10 bases and 6 bases respectively, with 16 bases between them. The CDR3 extends over 12 amino acids. The CDR3 coding sequence is TGTGCCACCTGGGACCGCATCCGCGAGCAGTACTTC. Amino acids: CATWDRIREQYF.

The J gene is TRBJ2-3, the V gene TRBV5-6; weak D call: TRBD2 (5 bases). Germline CDR1 reads SGHDT; CDR2 reads YYEEEE. This CDR3 is built from 15 residues. Trimming left V 1 base short and J 0 bases short, with 9 bases between. CDR3 protein: CASSLLRTSTDTQYF. The CDR3 bases are TGTGCCAGCAGCTTGTTGCGGACTAGCACAGATACGCAGTATTTT.

This clone was counted ten times or more. J is TRBJ2-2 and V is TRBV5-1; 9 bases agree with TRBD1. This CDR3 contains 15 residues. Unmatched junction bases numbered 6, after V lost 7 bases and J lost 2 bases. Germline-derived CDR1 and CDR2 are SGHRS and YFSETQ. The CDR3 DNA is TGCGCCAGCTCAGCGGGACAGGGAAACACCGGGGAGCTGTTTTTT. This encodes CASSAGQGNTGELFF.